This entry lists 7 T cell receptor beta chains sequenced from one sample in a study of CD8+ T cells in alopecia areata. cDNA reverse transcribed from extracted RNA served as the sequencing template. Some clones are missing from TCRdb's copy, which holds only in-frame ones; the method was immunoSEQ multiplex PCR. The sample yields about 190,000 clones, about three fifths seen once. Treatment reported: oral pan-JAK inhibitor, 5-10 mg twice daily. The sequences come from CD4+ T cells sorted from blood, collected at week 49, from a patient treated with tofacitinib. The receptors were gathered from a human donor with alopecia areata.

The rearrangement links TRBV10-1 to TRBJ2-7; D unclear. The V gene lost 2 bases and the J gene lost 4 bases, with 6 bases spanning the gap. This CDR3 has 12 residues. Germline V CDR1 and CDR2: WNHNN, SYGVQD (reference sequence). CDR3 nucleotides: TGCGCCAGCAGTGAGGGCAGTTACGAGCAGTACTTC. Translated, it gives CASSEGSYEQYF.

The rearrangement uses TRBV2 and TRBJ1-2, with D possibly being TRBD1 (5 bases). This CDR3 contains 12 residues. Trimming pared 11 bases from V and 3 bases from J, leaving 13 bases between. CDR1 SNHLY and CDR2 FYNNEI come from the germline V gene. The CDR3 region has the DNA TGTGCCGGGGACGCCCCGGACTATGGCTACACCTTC. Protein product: CAGDAPDYGYTF. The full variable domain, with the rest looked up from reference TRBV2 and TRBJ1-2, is EPEVTQTPSHQVTQMGQEVILRCVPISNHLYFYWYRQILGQKVEFLVSFYNNEISEKSEIFDDQFSVERPDGSNFTLKIRSTKLEDSAMYFCAGDAPDYGYTFGSGTRLTVV.

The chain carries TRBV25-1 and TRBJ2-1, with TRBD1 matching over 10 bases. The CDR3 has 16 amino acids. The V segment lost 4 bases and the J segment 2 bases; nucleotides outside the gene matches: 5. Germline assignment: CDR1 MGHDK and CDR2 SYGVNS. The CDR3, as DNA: TGTGCCAGCAGTGGCTACGGGACAGGGGCCTACAATGAGCAGTTCTTC. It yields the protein CASSGYGTGAYNEQFF.

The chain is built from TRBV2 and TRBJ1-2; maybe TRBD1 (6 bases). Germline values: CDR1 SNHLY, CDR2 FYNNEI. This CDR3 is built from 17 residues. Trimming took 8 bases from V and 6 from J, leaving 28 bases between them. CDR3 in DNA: TGTGCCAGCCAGTGGGTAGGGACACAGGGATGGTCTGATGGCTACACCTTC. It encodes CASQWVGTQGWSDGYTF. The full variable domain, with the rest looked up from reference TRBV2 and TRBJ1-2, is EPEVTQTPSHQVTQMGQEVILRCVPISNHLYFYWYRQILGQKVEFLVSFYNNEISEKSEIFDDQFSVERPDGSNFTLKIRSTKLEDSAMYFCASQWVGTQGWSDGYTFGSGTRLTVV.

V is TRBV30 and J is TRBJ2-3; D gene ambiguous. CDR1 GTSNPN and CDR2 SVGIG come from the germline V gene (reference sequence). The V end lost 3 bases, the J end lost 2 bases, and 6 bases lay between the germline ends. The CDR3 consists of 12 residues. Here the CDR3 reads CAWSALTDTQYF. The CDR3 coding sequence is TGTGCCTGGAGCGCCCTCACAGATACGCAGTATTTT.

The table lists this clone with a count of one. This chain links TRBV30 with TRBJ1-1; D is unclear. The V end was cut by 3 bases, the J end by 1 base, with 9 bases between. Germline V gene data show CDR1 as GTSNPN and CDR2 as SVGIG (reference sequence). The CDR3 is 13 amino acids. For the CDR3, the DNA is TGTGCCTGGAGCAAGGGCCAGAACACTGAAGCTTTCTTT. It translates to CAWSKGQNTEAFF.

The CDR3 nucleotides are TGTGCCAGCAGCCCAGGGTCGGGCTACACCTTC. Its protein is CASSPGSGYTF. The chain recombines TRBV14 with TRBJ1-2; TRBD1 might be the D (5 bases). This CDR3 is 11 amino acids long. V was clipped by 4 bases and J by 8 bases, with 8 bases between them. Germline V lookup: CDR1 SGHDN, CDR2 FVKESK.